Below are 8 T cell receptor beta chains sequenced from a single sample in a study of T cells after posttransplantation cyclophosphamide. TCRdb's table, derived via immunoSEQ multiplex PCR, lists solely in-frame clones and lacks some. The repertoire has fewer than 25,000 clones, more than 80% of them found once; the top ten carry approximately 8%. Controls had myeloablative marrow grafts with methotrexate and calcineurin inhibitor, sampled at 1 year. The sequences come from PBMCs, collected after an allogeneic stem cell transplant with a calcineurin inhibitor and methotrexate. The receptors shown here come from a female patient aged 50-59 years who received an allogeneic stem cell transplant from an unrelated donor, was CMV-positive, and had chronic GVHD only. The T cells may come from the graft donor.

CDR3 sequence: CASSLIQLSSYEQYF. CDR3 DNA: TGTGCCAGCAGCTTAATACAGCTAAGCTCCTACGAGCAGTACTTC. The chain carries TRBV7-9 and TRBJ2-7; no definite D call. V lost 2 bases to trimming and J lost 0 bases, with 11 bases between them. The CDR3 loop spans 15 amino acids. Germline assignment: CDR1 SEHNR and CDR2 FQNEAQ (reference sequence).

The chain is built from TRBV2 and TRBJ2-1; TRBD2 aligns across 8 bases. CDR3 length: 13 residues. V lost 8 bases, J lost 7 bases, and 7 bases stayed unmatched. Germline CDR1 is SNHLY and CDR2 is FYNNEI. The CDR3 is CASVGLGMNEQFF. For the CDR3, the DNA is TGTGCCAGCGTGGGACTAGGAATGAATGAGCAGTTCTTC. Drawing the rest from reference TRBV2 and TRBJ2-1, the complete variable domain is EPEVTQTPSHQVTQMGQEVILRCVPISNHLYFYWYRQILGQKVEFLVSFYNNEISEKSEIFDDQFSVERPDGSNFTLKIRSTKLEDSAMYFCASVGLGMNEQFFGPGTRLTVL.

The chain employs TRBV16 and TRBJ1-2, with 8 bases lining up with TRBD1. The germline CDR1 and CDR2 sequences are KGHSY and FQNENV. Losses at the gene ends were 0 bases for V and 7 bases for J; bases not matched to a gene: 7. The CDR3 contains 15 residues. The CDR3 here is CASSQSGRGQSGYTF. The CDR3 region has the DNA TGTGCCAGCAGCCAATCGGGCAGGGGGCAAAGTGGCTACACCTTC.

The chain uses TRBV4-1 and TRBJ1-5, with D uncertain. Deletions cut 0 bases from V and 4 bases from J, with 13 bases between. The CDR3 spans 16 residues. CDR1 is MGHRA and CDR2 is YSYEKL in the germline V gene. The CDR3 reads CASSQDWRVANQPQHF. CDR3 nucleotides: TGCGCCAGCAGCCAAGATTGGAGAGTAGCAAATCAGCCCCAGCATTTT.

The V and J genes are TRBV27 and TRBJ2-2; D possibly corresponds to TRBD1 (6 bases). Trimming pared 6 bases from V and 4 bases from J, leaving 12 bases between. This CDR3 contains 14 residues. Germline-derived CDR1 and CDR2 are MNHEY and SMNVEV (reference sequence). The CDR3 DNA follows: TGTGCCAGCAGAGCCGGACAGTTCACCGGGGAGCTGTTTTTT. Translating it yields CASRAGQFTGELFF.

This clone was recorded once. The chain employs TRBV20-1 and TRBJ2-5; no clear D gene. With 3 bases removed from V and 5 bases from J, the gap between germline ends came to 7 bases. Per the germline V gene, CDR1 is DFQATT and CDR2 is SNEGSKA (reference sequence). This CDR3 has 11 residues. CDR3 DNA sequence: TGCAGTGCTAGCCTACAGGAGACCCAGTACTTC. It specifies CSASLQETQYF.

This sequence joins TRBV4-1 and TRBJ2-3; 9 nucleotides agree with TRBD2. The ends lost 1 base at V and 2 bases at J; junction bases unmatched: 10. Germline CDR1 and CDR2: MGHRA and YSYEKL. The length of the CDR3 is 18 residues. The CDR3 spells CASSQGRISGSHTDTQYF. The CDR3 nucleotides read TGCGCCAGCAGCCAAGGTCGTATTAGCGGGAGTCACACAGATACGCAGTATTTT.

The chain carries TRBV19 and TRBJ2-2; the D gene is possibly TRBD2 (5 bases). Germline V CDR1 and CDR2: LNHDA, SQIVND (reference sequence). Between the trimmed V and J ends, which lost 3 bases and 4 bases, there was a span of 15 bases. This CDR3 has 16 residues. The CDR3 coding sequence is TGTGCCAGTAGTATTTTCGCTCGGGGTGTCACCGGGGAGCTGTTTTTT. Encoded protein: CASSIFARGVTGELFF.